The sequence of this TCR beta chain was determined in a study of shared clonotypes between healthy human individuals. This CDR3 has 14 amino acids. Germline V lookup: CDR1 KGHSH, CDR2 LQKENI. The germline V and J ends were trimmed by 6 bases and 7 bases, with 15 bases remaining between them. The assay used deep level. Clones were read by immunoSEQ multiplex PCR, and TCRdb kept only the in-frame ones, dropping some. The sample has about 1 million clones, about 74% seen once. The V call is TRBV18, the J call TRBJ2-2, with a possible D match to TRBD1 (5 bases). The specimen was memory CD4+ T cells sorted from blood. Subset defined: CD45RA-negative fraction. This clonotype was sampled from a man aged 18 to 30 in good health. This CDR3 reads CASSVGQRGGELFF. DNA for the CDR3: TGTGCCAGCTCCGTGGGGCAGAGAGGCGGGGAGCTGTTTTTT.